These T cell receptor beta chains were read from a single sample in a study of early T cells in non-severe SARS-CoV-2 infection. Using its own MiXCR run on the 5' RACE reads, TCRdb lists one record per CDR3 protein. The sample yields tens of thousands of distinct CDR3 sequences, approximately 15% seen once. The sample here was whole blood, taken at baseline. The source is an adult who was a healthcare worker with PCR-confirmed SARS-CoV-2 infection or an uninfected control (not recorded which). Each CDR3 is given with its conserved first and last residue. Fields, in order: J gene, V gene, D gene, clone size, CDR3 DNA, CDR3 protein. D genes are given only for firm matches. Part of the rows lack a size; the others show once, few, many or a class for expanded clones.

J gene: TRBJ1-5
V gene: TRBV7-2
D gene: .
clone size: few
CDR3 DNA: TGTGCCAGCAGCCCTGGGGGCGCCGGTCAGCCCCAGCATTTT
CDR3 protein: CASSPGGAGQPQHF

J gene: TRBJ2-5
V gene: TRBV28
D gene: .
clone size: many
CDR3 DNA: TGTGCCAGCAGTACCCCCCGAGGGGGGCTAGAGACCCAGTACTTC
CDR3 protein: CASSTPRGGLETQYF

J gene: TRBJ2-6
V gene: TRBV4-1
D gene: .
clone size: .
CDR3 DNA: TGCGCCAGCAGCCAACTATCTGGGGCCAACGTCCTGACTTTC
CDR3 protein: CASSQLSGANVLTF

J gene: TRBJ1-1
V gene: TRBV3-1
D gene: .
clone size: many
CDR3 DNA: TGTGCCAGCAGCCAAGCCGGCGAAGCTTTCTTT
CDR3 protein: CASSQAGEAFF

J gene: TRBJ1-1
V gene: TRBV14
D gene: .
clone size: few
CDR3 DNA: TGTGCCAGCCAAGACCCGAACACTGAAGCTTTCTTT
CDR3 protein: CASQDPNTEAFF

J gene: TRBJ1-2
V gene: TRBV7-8
D gene: .
clone size: few
CDR3 DNA: TGTGCCAGCAGCTCCCGAGATGGGGGCCTTGGCTACACCTTC
CDR3 protein: CASSSRDGGLGYTF

J gene: TRBJ2-3
V gene: TRBV5-1
D gene: TRBD2
clone size: many
CDR3 DNA: TGCGCCAGCAGCTTGGCCAGCGGGGGGGAAACAGATACGCAGTATTTT
CDR3 protein: CASSLASGGETDTQYF

J gene: TRBJ2-2
V gene: TRBV28
D gene: .
clone size: few
CDR3 DNA: TGTGCCAGCAGGAACCCGGGGACTTCACTCGGGGAGCTGTTTTTT
CDR3 protein: CASRNPGTSLGELFF

J gene: TRBJ2-7
V gene: TRBV6-2/TRBV6-3
D gene: TRBD2
clone size: many
CDR3 DNA: TGTGCCAGCAGAATGGGGACTACTTATACCTACGAGCAGTACTTC
CDR3 protein: CASRMGTTYTYEQYF

J gene: TRBJ2-3
V gene: TRBV10-1
D gene: .
clone size: .
CDR3 DNA: TGCGCCAGCAGTGATGGGGGGGCTGGCACAGATACGCAGTATTTT
CDR3 protein: CASSDGGAGTDTQYF

J gene: TRBJ2-3
V gene: TRBV12-3/TRBV12-4
D gene: .
clone size: few
CDR3 DNA: TGTGCCAGCAGTCTCCGACATGGCACAGATACGCAGTATTTT
CDR3 protein: CASSLRHGTDTQYF

J gene: TRBJ2-7
V gene: TRBV7-9
D gene: TRBD2
clone size: .
CDR3 DNA: TGTGCCAGCAGCCCTCACAAAACTAGCGGGAGAGGATACGAGCAGTACTTC
CDR3 protein: CASSPHKTSGRGYEQYF

J gene: TRBJ1-1
V gene: TRBV6-5
D gene: .
clone size: few
CDR3 DNA: TGTGCCAGCAGTTACTCGACTTCAGGGTGGACTGAAGCTTTCTTT
CDR3 protein: CASSYSTSGWTEAFF

J gene: TRBJ1-5
V gene: TRBV18
D gene: .
clone size: few
CDR3 DNA: TGTGCCAGCTCACCAGGCGGTTATCAGCCCCAGCATTTT
CDR3 protein: CASSPGGYQPQHF

J gene: TRBJ2-2
V gene: TRBV7-8
D gene: .
clone size: .
CDR3 DNA: TGTGCCAACTACAGGGCCGGGGAGCTGTTTTTT
CDR3 protein: CANYRAGELFF

J gene: TRBJ2-4
V gene: TRBV9
D gene: TRBD2
clone size: .
CDR3 DNA: TGTGCCAGCAGCCCGGAACCGGGACTACTAAACATTCAGTACTTC
CDR3 protein: CASSPEPGLLNIQYF

J gene: TRBJ2-1
V gene: TRBV19
D gene: TRBD1
clone size: few
CDR3 DNA: TGTGCCAGTAGTCCGGACAGGGGAACCTACAATGAGCAGTTCTTC
CDR3 protein: CASSPDRGTYNEQFF

J gene: TRBJ1-5
V gene: TRBV12-3/TRBV12-4
D gene: .
clone size: many
CDR3 DNA: TGTGCCAGCAGTCCCCTTTCGGGACGCAATCAGCCCCAGCATTTT
CDR3 protein: CASSPLSGRNQPQHF

J gene: TRBJ2-7
V gene: TRBV3-1
D gene: .
clone size: many
CDR3 DNA: TGTGCCAGCAGCCCCAACGGACACCACGAGCAGTACTTC
CDR3 protein: CASSPNGHHEQYF

J gene: TRBJ2-4
V gene: TRBV28
D gene: TRBD2
clone size: few
CDR3 DNA: TGTGCCAGCAGTTTCAAGGCTAGCGGGAGGGCCAAAAACATTCAGTACTTC
CDR3 protein: CASSFKASGRAKNIQYF

J gene: TRBJ2-3
V gene: TRBV11-3
D gene: TRBD1
clone size: few
CDR3 DNA: TGTGCCAGCAGCCCCCTAGAGGGGGCCTCGGCTACGCAGTATTTT
CDR3 protein: CASSPLEGASATQYF

J gene: TRBJ2-3
V gene: TRBV28
D gene: .
clone size: .
CDR3 DNA: TGTGCCAGATTCGGGGGGCTTAGCACAGATACGCAGTATTTT
CDR3 protein: CARFGGLSTDTQYF

J gene: TRBJ2-7
V gene: TRBV27
D gene: TRBD1
clone size: .
CDR3 DNA: TGTGCCAGCAGGAGGGACAGGGGGAGCTACGAGCAGTACTTC
CDR3 protein: CASRRDRGSYEQYF

J gene: TRBJ2-3
V gene: TRBV5-1
D gene: .
clone size: few
CDR3 DNA: TGCGCCAGCAGCTGGAACAGGGTTAGCACAGATACGCAGTATTTT
CDR3 protein: CASSWNRVSTDTQYF

J gene: TRBJ2-2
V gene: TRBV5-1
D gene: .
clone size: .
CDR3 DNA: TGCGCCAGCAGTATACAGGGGAACACCGGGGAGCTGTTTTTT
CDR3 protein: CASSIQGNTGELFF

J gene: TRBJ2-5
V gene: TRBV18
D gene: .
clone size: few
CDR3 DNA: TGTGCCAGCTCACCACGCCAAGAGACCCAGTACTTC
CDR3 protein: CASSPRQETQYF

J gene: TRBJ2-7
V gene: TRBV12-3/TRBV12-4
D gene: .
clone size: many
CDR3 DNA: TGTGCCAGCAGTTTAACCGGGACGCAGTACTTC
CDR3 protein: CASSLTGTQYF

J gene: TRBJ2-7
V gene: TRBV6-1
D gene: .
clone size: few
CDR3 DNA: TGTGCCAGCAGTGAAGGGGGAACCTACGAGCAGTACTTC
CDR3 protein: CASSEGGTYEQYF

J gene: TRBJ1-2
V gene: TRBV6-1
D gene: .
clone size: many
CDR3 DNA: TGTGCCAGCAGAATACAGGGCTTGAACTATGGCTACACCTTC
CDR3 protein: CASRIQGLNYGYTF

J gene: TRBJ1-6
V gene: TRBV28
D gene: .
clone size: few
CDR3 DNA: TGTGCCAGCCTCCCAGGGGTCGGTTGGAATTCACCCCTCCACTTT
CDR3 protein: CASLPGVGWNSPLHF

J gene: TRBJ1-4
V gene: TRBV5-8
D gene: .
clone size: few
CDR3 DNA: TGTGCCAGCAGCTTGTGGGGCGAGATTCGTGAAAAACTGTTTTTT
CDR3 protein: CASSLWGEIREKLFF

J gene: TRBJ1-4
V gene: TRBV28
D gene: .
clone size: few
CDR3 DNA: TGTGCCAGCAGTTCCGGATCAACTAATGAAAAACTGTTTTTT
CDR3 protein: CASSSGSTNEKLFF

J gene: TRBJ2-1
V gene: TRBV4-1
D gene: .
clone size: .
CDR3 DNA: TGCGCCAGCAGCCAAAGGATTTTGGCTAGGAACATTGAGCAGTTCTTC
CDR3 protein: CASSQRILARNIEQFF

J gene: TRBJ2-7
V gene: TRBV12-3/TRBV12-4
D gene: TRBD1
clone size: few
CDR3 DNA: TGTGCCAGCAGTTTCGGGCCGGGACAGGGGACGGCCGAGCAGTACTTC
CDR3 protein: CASSFGPGQGTAEQYF

J gene: TRBJ2-3
V gene: TRBV11-2
D gene: .
clone size: .
CDR3 DNA: TGTGCCAGCAGCTTTGGGGGTCAGCCAAGGCGCAATACGCAGTATTTT
CDR3 protein: CASSFGGQPRRNTQYF

J gene: TRBJ2-1
V gene: TRBV11-2
D gene: TRBD2
clone size: many
CDR3 DNA: TGTGCCAGCAGCCCGCGGGACTACCTAATGGAGGTGGATGAGCAGTTCTTC
CDR3 protein: CASSPRDYLMEVDEQFF

J gene: TRBJ2-1
V gene: TRBV12-3/TRBV12-4
D gene: TRBD1
clone size: .
CDR3 DNA: TGTGCCAGCAGTTTCCAACAGGGGGACAATGAGCAGTTCTTC
CDR3 protein: CASSFQQGDNEQFF

J gene: TRBJ2-6
V gene: TRBV7-6
D gene: .
clone size: many
CDR3 DNA: TGTGCCAGCAGCTTAGGGTCTGGGGCCAACGTCCTGACTTTC
CDR3 protein: CASSLGSGANVLTF

J gene: TRBJ1-5
V gene: TRBV6-5
D gene: .
clone size: .
CDR3 DNA: TGTGCCCGCAGTACGAAGGTGGGCCCCCAGCATTTT
CDR3 protein: CARSTKVGPQHF

J gene: TRBJ2-1
V gene: TRBV28
D gene: .
clone size: .
CDR3 DNA: TGTGCCAGCAGTTTAGCCCTCTTAGGTGAGCAGTTCTTC
CDR3 protein: CASSLALLGEQFF

J gene: TRBJ2-1
V gene: TRBV11-2
D gene: .
clone size: few
CDR3 DNA: TGTGCCAGCAGCCTACTGATAGGAAATGAGCAGTTCTTC
CDR3 protein: CASSLLIGNEQFF

J gene: TRBJ2-7
V gene: TRBV12-3/TRBV12-4
D gene: .
clone size: few
CDR3 DNA: TGTGCCAGCAGCCCTAGGGGGACCAGATACGAGCAGTACTTC
CDR3 protein: CASSPRGTRYEQYF

J gene: TRBJ1-1
V gene: TRBV10-3
D gene: .
clone size: many
CDR3 DNA: TGTGCCATCAGTGAGGTGAACACTGAAGCTTTCTTT
CDR3 protein: CAISEVNTEAFF

J gene: TRBJ2-1
V gene: TRBV29-1
D gene: TRBD2
clone size: .
CDR3 DNA: TGCAGCGTCCCCCTTTCAGCGGGAACTTACAATGAGCAGTTCTTC
CDR3 protein: CSVPLSAGTYNEQFF

J gene: TRBJ2-1
V gene: TRBV12-3/TRBV12-4
D gene: TRBD2
clone size: .
CDR3 DNA: TGTGCCTCTACATCCCGACTAGCGGGAAACAATGAGCAGTTCTTC
CDR3 protein: CASTSRLAGNNEQFF

J gene: TRBJ2-7
V gene: TRBV7-9
D gene: TRBD2
clone size: few
CDR3 DNA: TGTGCCAGCAGCCGCGGGAGCAGGGTCTACGAGCAGTACTTC
CDR3 protein: CASSRGSRVYEQYF

J gene: TRBJ2-1
V gene: TRBV13
D gene: TRBD2
clone size: few
CDR3 DNA: TGTGCCAGCAGCCCGGCCGGGACTAGCGGTCACAATGAGCAGTTCTTC
CDR3 protein: CASSPAGTSGHNEQFF

J gene: TRBJ2-7
V gene: TRBV28
D gene: TRBD1
clone size: few
CDR3 DNA: TGTGCCAGCAGGCCCGCAGGGGGTCATCCCTACGAGCAGTACTTC
CDR3 protein: CASRPAGGHPYEQYF

J gene: TRBJ2-1
V gene: TRBV7-8
D gene: TRBD2
clone size: few
CDR3 DNA: TGTGCCAGCAGCTCCACGGGACTATCGTTATACAATGAGCAGTTCTTC
CDR3 protein: CASSSTGLSLYNEQFF

J gene: TRBJ2-7
V gene: TRBV7-6
D gene: .
clone size: once
CDR3 DNA: TGTGCCAGCAGTAGGACCGGGATAGGCTACGAGCAGTACTTC
CDR3 protein: CASSRTGIGYEQYF

J gene: TRBJ2-1
V gene: TRBV9
D gene: TRBD2
clone size: .
CDR3 DNA: TGTGCCAGCAGCGTAGTCAGCGGGGGGTACAATGAGCAGTTCTTC
CDR3 protein: CASSVVSGGYNEQFF

J gene: TRBJ2-2
V gene: TRBV4-2
D gene: TRBD2
clone size: few
CDR3 DNA: TGTGCCAGCGGGCTAGCGGGAGATGCCGGGGAGCTGTTTTTT
CDR3 protein: CASGLAGDAGELFF

J gene: TRBJ1-4
V gene: TRBV7-9
D gene: TRBD1
clone size: .
CDR3 DNA: TGTGCCAGCAGCTTAGCCCGGACAGGGACTAATGAAAAACTGTTTTTT
CDR3 protein: CASSLARTGTNEKLFF

J gene: TRBJ2-1
V gene: TRBV9
D gene: TRBD2
clone size: .
CDR3 DNA: TGTGCCAGCAGCGTAGCGGGGGGAAGCAATGAGCAGTTCTTC
CDR3 protein: CASSVAGGSNEQFF

J gene: TRBJ2-3
V gene: TRBV5-1
D gene: .
clone size: .
CDR3 DNA: TGCGCCAGCAGCTTGGGACAGAACACAGATACGCAGTATTTT
CDR3 protein: CASSLGQNTDTQYF

J gene: TRBJ2-2
V gene: TRBV4-2
D gene: TRBD1
clone size: .
CDR3 DNA: TGTGCCAGCAGCCAAGCACAGGGGTCGGGCACCGGGGAGCTGTTTTTT
CDR3 protein: CASSQAQGSGTGELFF

J gene: TRBJ2-7
V gene: TRBV10-3
D gene: .
clone size: .
CDR3 DNA: TGTGCCAGCCAGGCTTTGCGGGAGCAGTACTTC
CDR3 protein: CASQALREQYF

J gene: TRBJ1-1
V gene: TRBV3-1
D gene: .
clone size: few
CDR3 DNA: TGTGCCAGCAGCCCCAAGCGGGGCACCATGAACACTGAAGCTTTCTTT
CDR3 protein: CASSPKRGTMNTEAFF